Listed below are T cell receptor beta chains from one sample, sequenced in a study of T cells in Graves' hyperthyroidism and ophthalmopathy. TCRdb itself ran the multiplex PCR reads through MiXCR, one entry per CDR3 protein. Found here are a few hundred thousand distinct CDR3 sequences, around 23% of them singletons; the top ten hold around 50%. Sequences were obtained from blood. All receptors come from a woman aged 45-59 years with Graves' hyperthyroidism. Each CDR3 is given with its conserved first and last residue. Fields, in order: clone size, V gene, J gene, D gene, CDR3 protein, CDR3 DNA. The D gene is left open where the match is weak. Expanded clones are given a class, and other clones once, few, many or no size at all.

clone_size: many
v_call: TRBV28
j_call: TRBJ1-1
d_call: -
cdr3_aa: CASSPDRLNTEAFF
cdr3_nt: TGTGCCAGCTCACCGGACAGATTAAACACTGAAGCTTTCTTT

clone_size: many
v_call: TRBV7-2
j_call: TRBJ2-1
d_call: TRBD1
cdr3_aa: CASSETGRPEQFF
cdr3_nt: TGTGCCAGCAGCGAGACAGGGCGGCCTGAGCAGTTCTTC

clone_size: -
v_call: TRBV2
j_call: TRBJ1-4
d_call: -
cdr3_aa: CASTAEFNEKLFF
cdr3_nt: TGTGCCAGCACTGCAGAGTTTAATGAAAAACTGTTTTTT

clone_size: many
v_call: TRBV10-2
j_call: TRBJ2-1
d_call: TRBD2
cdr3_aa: CASSVIAGGPSYNEQFF
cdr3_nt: TGCGCCAGCAGTGTGATAGCGGGAGGGCCGTCCTACAATGAGCAGTTCTTC

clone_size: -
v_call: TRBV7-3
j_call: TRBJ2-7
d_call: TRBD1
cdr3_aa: CASSSSRDRGHEQYF
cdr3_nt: TGTGCCAGCAGCTCCAGCCGGGACAGGGGTCACGAGCAGTACTTC

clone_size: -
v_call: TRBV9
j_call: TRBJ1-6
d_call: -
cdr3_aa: CASSVRQDNSPLHF
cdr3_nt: TGTGCCAGCAGCGTAAGGCAGGATAATTCACCCCTCCACTTT

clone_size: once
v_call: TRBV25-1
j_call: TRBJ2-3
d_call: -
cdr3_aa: CASSAGNTQYF
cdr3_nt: TGTGCCAGCAGTGCGGGGAATACGCAGTATTTT

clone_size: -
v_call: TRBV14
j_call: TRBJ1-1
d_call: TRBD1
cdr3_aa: CASSQDLGQTNTEAFF
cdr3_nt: TGTGCCAGCAGCCAAGATTTGGGACAGACGAACACTGAAGCTTTCTTT

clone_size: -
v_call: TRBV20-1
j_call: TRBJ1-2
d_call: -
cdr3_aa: CSARVPRGIYGYTF
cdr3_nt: TGCAGTGCTAGAGTCCCCAGGGGAATCTATGGCTACACCTTC

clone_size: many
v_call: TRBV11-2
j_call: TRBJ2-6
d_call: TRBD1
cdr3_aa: CASSRTGSIGANVLTF
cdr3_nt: TGTGCCAGCAGCCGGACAGGATCCATCGGGGCCAACGTCCTGACTTTC

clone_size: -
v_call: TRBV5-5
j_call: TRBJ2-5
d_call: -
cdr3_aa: CASSLVGPQQETQYF
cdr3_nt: TGTGCCAGCAGCTTGGTCGGACCCCAGCAAGAGACCCAGTACTTC

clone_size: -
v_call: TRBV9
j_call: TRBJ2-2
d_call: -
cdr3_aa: CASSVAVTTNTGELFF
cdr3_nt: TGTGCCAGCAGCGTAGCGGTTACCACGAACACCGGGGAGCTGTTTTTT

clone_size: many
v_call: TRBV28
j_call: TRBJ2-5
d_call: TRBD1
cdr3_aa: CASSSGTGRIETQYF
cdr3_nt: TGTGCCAGCAGTTCCGGGACAGGGAGGATAGAGACCCAGTACTTC

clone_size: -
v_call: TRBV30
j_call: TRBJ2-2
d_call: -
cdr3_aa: CAWSSTGELFF
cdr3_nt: TGTGCCTGGAGTAGCACCGGGGAGCTGTTTTTT

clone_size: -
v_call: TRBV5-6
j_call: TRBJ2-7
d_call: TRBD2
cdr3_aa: CASSSGMGLAGAEQYF
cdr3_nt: TGTGCCAGCAGCTCCGGGATGGGACTAGCGGGAGCCGAGCAGTACTTC

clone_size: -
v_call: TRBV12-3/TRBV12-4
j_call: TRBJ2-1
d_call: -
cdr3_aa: CASSRSGAIGGEQFF
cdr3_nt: TGTGCCAGCAGTCGATCGGGGGCAATAGGGGGTGAGCAGTTCTTC

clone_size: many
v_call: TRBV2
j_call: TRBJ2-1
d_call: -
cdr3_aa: CASSDAAYNEQFF
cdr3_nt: TGTGCCAGCAGTGACGCTGCGTACAATGAGCAGTTCTTC

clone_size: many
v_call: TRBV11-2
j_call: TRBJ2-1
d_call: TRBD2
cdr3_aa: CASSPGTSNNEQFF
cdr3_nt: TGTGCCAGCAGCCCCGGGACTAGTAATAATGAGCAGTTCTTC